This TCR beta chain was recorded in a study of blood T cell repertoires in COVID-19. At the level of the study: PBMCs, B-cell-depleted T cells, or T cells provided the cDNA or gDNA that made up the material.

This clone was seen a few times. V was shortened by 3 bases and J by 4 bases, with 13 bases between the two germline ends. The germline CDR1 and CDR2 sequences are LNHDA and SQIVND (reference sequence). The CDR3 runs to 15 residues. Per the study methods: Scientists estimated how many nucleated cells there were by amplifying reference gene primers. Clones were sequenced by immunoSEQ multiplex PCR, and TCRdb holds only the in-frame ones, with some missing. V, J and clone size derive from that table, while D and trimming were established from the DNA sequence. The sample lists 75,000 to 100,000 clones; 75% to 85% were seen once.

The chain uses TRBV19 and TRBJ1-5; weak D call: TRBD1 (5 bases). The sequence came from an older man with acute or convalescent COVID-19. Sequences were obtained from peripheral blood. CDR3 nucleotides: TGTGCCAGTAGTATTTGGCAGGGTAGGAATCAGCCCCAGCATTTT. This codes for CASSIWQGRNQPQHF. The entire variable domain, with the rest obtained from reference TRBV19 and TRBJ1-5, is as follows: DGGITQSPKYLFRKEGQNVTLSCEQNLNHDAMYWYRQDPGQGLRLIYYSQIVNDFQKGDIAEGYSVSREKKESFPLTVTSAQKNPTAFYLCASSIWQGRNQPQHFGDGTRLSIL.